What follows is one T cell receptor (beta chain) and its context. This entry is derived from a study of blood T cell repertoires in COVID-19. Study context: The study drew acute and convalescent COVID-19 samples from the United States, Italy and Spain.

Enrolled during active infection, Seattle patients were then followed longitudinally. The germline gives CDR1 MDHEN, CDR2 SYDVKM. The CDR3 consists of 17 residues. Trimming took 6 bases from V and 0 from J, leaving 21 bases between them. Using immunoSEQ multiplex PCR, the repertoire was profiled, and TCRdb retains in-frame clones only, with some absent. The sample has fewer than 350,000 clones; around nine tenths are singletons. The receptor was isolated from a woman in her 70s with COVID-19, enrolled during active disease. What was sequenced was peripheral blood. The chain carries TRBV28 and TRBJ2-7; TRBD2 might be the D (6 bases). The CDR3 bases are TGTGCCAGCAGCACCCATGACAAAGGCGGGAACTCCTACGAGCAGTACTTC. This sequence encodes CASSTHDKGGNSYEQYF.